These 28 T cell receptor beta chains share one sample of origin, sequenced in a study of blood T cell repertoires in COVID-19. Generated by immunoSEQ multiplex PCR, the TCRdb table keeps only in-frame clones and is missing some. The sample consists of hundreds of thousands of clones, 85% to 95% of them appearing once. Sequencing was carried out using PBMCs or T cells enriched from blood (not recorded which). The receptor source for this set is a young woman who had recovered from COVID-19.

The rearrangement uses TRBV5-1 and TRBJ1-1; D uncertain. Trimming removed 4 bases from V and 0 bases from J, with 16 bases in between. CDR1 and CDR2 (germline): SGHRS, YFSETQ. This CDR3 comprises 16 residues. The CDR3 DNA sequence: TGCGCCAGCAGCCCCGCGGGCCCCTCTTTGAACACTGAAGCTTTCTTT. Protein sequence: CASSPAGPSLNTEAFF.

V usage is TRBV7-9 and J usage is TRBJ2-6; D call uncertain. The V end was cut by 5 bases, the J end by 4 bases, with 9 bases between. Per germline, CDR1 SEHNR and CDR2 FQNEAQ (reference sequence). CDR3 length: 14 residues. In nucleotides, the CDR3 is TGTGCCAGCAGCCTTACCACAGGGGCCAACGTCCTGACTTTC. Translating gives CASSLTTGANVLTF.

CDR3 sequence: CASSSGVAGELFF. In nucleotides, the CDR3 is TGTGCCAGCAGCTCCGGGGTGGCCGGGGAGCTGTTTTTT. This sequence joins TRBV7-3 and TRBJ2-2; the D gene is possibly TRBD2 (5 bases). The CDR3 is made up of 13 amino acids. V gave up 4 bases and J gave up 6 bases, with 9 bases separating them. Germline V gene sequence: CDR1 SGHTA, CDR2 FQGTGA.

The J gene is TRBJ1-6, the V gene TRBV6-5, with D hard to call. Per germline, CDR1 MNHEY and CDR2 SVGAGI. The CDR3 has 15 amino acids. The V end lost 2 bases, the J end lost 3 bases, and 8 bases lay between the germline ends. The chain's CDR3 is CASSYGQGYNSPLHF. CDR3 DNA: TGTGCCAGCAGTTACGGGCAAGGCTATAATTCACCCCTCCACTTT.

The rearrangement joins TRBV27 to TRBJ1-5, with D possibly matching TRBD1 (6 bases). The CDR3 consists of 12 residues. Deletions cut 2 bases from V and 10 bases from J, with 9 bases between. The V gene's germline CDR1 is MNHEY and CDR2 SMNVEV (reference sequence). CDR3 in DNA: TGTGCCAGCAGTTTACCGGGACAACCCCAGCATTTT. As protein: CASSLPGQPQHF.

The chain links TRBV18 to TRBJ2-3, with 7 nucleotides matching TRBD1. Trimming removed 3 bases from V and 0 bases from J; junction bases left unmatched: 9. The CDR3 has 17 residues. Germline CDR1 is KGHSH and CDR2 is LQKENI. The CDR3 nucleotides read TGTGCCAGCTCACCTAATCGACAGGGAATAAGCACAGATACGCAGTATTTT. This translates into CASSPNRQGISTDTQYF.

The chain is built from TRBV28 and TRBJ1-2, with 7 bases lining up with TRBD1. The V segment lost 3 bases and the J segment 6 bases; nucleotides outside the gene matches: 4. Germline V CDR1 and CDR2: MDHEN, SYDVKM. The CDR3 totals 13 residues. The CDR3 reads CASSLGRGDGYTF. CDR3 nucleotides: TGTGCCAGCAGTTTGGGCAGGGGGGATGGCTACACCTTC.

J is TRBJ2-3 and V is TRBV6-2 or TRBV6-3, with a weak D call TRBD2 (7 bases). Per the germline V gene, CDR1 is MNHEY and CDR2 is SVGEGT. CDR3 length equals 15 residues. V lost 5 bases, J lost 2 bases, and 14 bases lay in between. The CDR3 here is CASSIRGGPTDTQYF. The CDR3 region has the DNA TGTGCCAGCAGTATCCGCGGGGGCCCCACAGATACGCAGTATTTT.

V usage is TRBV19 and J usage is TRBJ1-3; D is unclear. V dropped 9 bases and J dropped 0 bases, with 18 bases sitting between them. Germline V gene data show CDR1 as LNHDA and CDR2 as SQIVND (reference sequence). CDR3 size: 16 residues. The CDR3 here is CARTNARANSGNTIYF. In nucleotides, the CDR3 is TGTGCCAGAACGAATGCGAGGGCAAACTCTGGAAACACCATATATTTT.

The chain combines TRBV3-1 (or the pseudogene TRBV3-2) with TRBJ2-1; weak D call: TRBD2 (6 bases). Trimming cost V 1 base and J 6 bases, with 7 bases left between them. The length of the CDR3 is 13 residues. In germline, CDR1 is LGHDT, CDR2 YNNKEL (reference sequence). CDR3 residues: CASSQGGLNEQFF. DNA for the CDR3: TGTGCCAGCAGCCAAGGGGGACTCAATGAGCAGTTCTTC.

The chain uses TRBV7-9 and TRBJ1-4; D is undetermined. Germline loops: CDR1 SEHNR, CDR2 FQNEAQ (reference sequence). The germline V and J ends were trimmed by 5 bases and 6 bases, with 19 bases remaining between them. This CDR3 spans 16 amino acids. This CDR3 is CASSLGDFPGDEKLFF. The CDR3 DNA follows: TGTGCCAGCAGCCTAGGAGACTTCCCCGGGGATGAAAAACTGTTTTTT.

The rearrangement uses TRBV19 and TRBJ2-3, with D hard to call. V was pared by 3 bases and J by 3 bases, with 7 bases between. The CDR3 spans 13 residues. Germline loops: CDR1 LNHDA, CDR2 SQIVND (reference sequence). The CDR3 DNA reads as TGTGCCAGTAGTATTATCTTGACAGATACGCAGTATTTT. Residues: CASSIILTDTQYF.

V gene TRBV2 combines with J gene TRBJ1-1; D may be TRBD1 (6 bases). V dropped 4 bases and J dropped 2 bases, with 8 bases sitting between them. The CDR3 is 13 amino acids. Germline values: CDR1 SNHLY, CDR2 FYNNEI. The CDR3, as DNA: TGTGCCAGCAGTGGGGGGCTAAACACTGAAGCTTTCTTT. This translates into CASSGGLNTEAFF.

This clone was seen a few times. V gene TRBV9 combines with J gene TRBJ2-7; tentative D call: TRBD1 (5 bases). V gave up 4 bases and J gave up 2 bases, with 13 bases separating them. Germline assignment: CDR1 SGDLS and CDR2 YYNGEE. CDR3 size: 14 residues. The CDR3 is CASSPRAGPYEQYF. CDR3 nucleotides: TGTGCCAGCAGCCCCCGGGCAGGGCCCTACGAGCAGTACTTC.

This chain links TRBV25-1 with TRBJ2-7, with unresolved D. The CDR3 extends over 12 amino acids. V dropped 5 bases and J dropped 7 bases, with 12 bases sitting between them. Germline lookup yields CDR1 MGHDK and CDR2 SYGVNS. DNA of the CDR3: TGTGCCAGCAGTCCTCCCTCTCGTGAGCAGTACTTC. Translated, it gives CASSPPSREQYF.

This chain uses TRBV23-1 with TRBJ1-2, with TRBD1 identical over 7 bases. TRBV23-1 is labeled an ORF, and its function is uncertain. This CDR3 comprises 17 residues. Germline trimming cut 7 bases from V and 4 bases from J; bases unmatched to any gene: 18. The CDR3 region has the DNA TGCGCCAGCAAGGGGGCCGAGCGTATTTTCCTAATCTATGGCTACACCTTC. Its translation is CASKGAERIFLIYGYTF.

This chain connects TRBV29-1 to TRBJ1-5; D ambiguous. Germline V gene lookup returns CDR1 SQVTM and CDR2 ANQGSEA. This CDR3 region has 12 residues. The V end was cut by 4 bases, the J end by 6 bases, with 10 bases between. The CDR3 nucleotides read TGCAGCGTTGGAGAGAGGTTTCAGCCCCAGCATTTT. Its protein product is CSVGERFQPQHF. Combining the CDR3 with reference TRBV29-1 and TRBJ1-5 gives the whole variable domain SAVISQKPSRDICQRGTSLTIQCQVDSQVTMMFWYRQQPGQSLTLIATANQGSEATYESGFVIDKFPISRPNLTFSTLTVSNMSPEDSSIYLCSVGERFQPQHFGDGTRLSIL.

The chain carries TRBV11-1 and TRBJ1-1; 8 bases line up with TRBD1. CDR3 length: 15 residues. Germline CDR1 is SGHAT and CDR2 is FQDESV (reference sequence). V was pared by 5 bases and J by 4 bases, with 9 bases of the junction left unmatched. DNA of the CDR3: TGTGCCAGCAGCAAAGGACAGGGTCGGACCACTGAAGCTTTCTTT. Protein product: CASSKGQGRTTEAFF.

This clone was recorded only once. V usage is TRBV7-3 and J usage is TRBJ2-7, with 7 bases identical to TRBD1. The CDR3 extends over 15 amino acids. CDR1 and CDR2 (germline): SGHTA, FQGTGA. The J segment lost 2 bases and the V segment lost 5 bases, leaving 9 bases of the junction unmatched. CDR3 DNA sequence: TGTGCCAGCAGCGTAGTAGGGGACAGCCCCTACGAGCAGTACTTC. This sequence encodes CASSVVGDSPYEQYF. The entire variable domain, with the rest obtained from reference TRBV7-3 and TRBJ2-7, is as follows: GAGVSQTPSNKVTEKGKYVELRCDPISGHTALYWYRQSLGQGPEFLIYFQGTGAADDSGLPNDRFFAVRPEGSVSTLKIQRTERGDSAVYLCASSVVGDSPYEQYFGPGTRLTVT.

This chain uses TRBV28 with TRBJ1-5; 12 nucleotides align to TRBD1. The CDR3 sequence is 15 residues long. The V segment lost 5 bases and the J segment 6 bases; nucleotides outside the gene matches: 5. Germline values: CDR1 MDHEN, CDR2 SYDVKM. Here the CDR3 reads CASSPRDRGRQPQHF. CDR3 sequence (DNA): TGTGCCAGCAGTCCCCGGGACAGGGGGCGTCAGCCCCAGCATTTT.

The rearrangement joins TRBV12-3 or TRBV12-4 to TRBJ1-2; D gene uncertain. The CDR3 is 12 residues long. The V and J ends lost 3 bases and 5 bases respectively, with 7 bases between them. The CDR3 here is CASSFPRYGYTF. The CDR3 DNA reads TGTGCCAGCAGTTTCCCACGGTATGGCTACACCTTC.

V usage is TRBV9 and J usage is TRBJ1-6; perhaps TRBD1 as D (6 bases). The CDR3 spans 15 residues. Trimming removed 0 bases from V and 14 bases from J, with 18 bases in between. Per germline, CDR1 SGDLS and CDR2 YYNGEE. The CDR3 DNA reads as TGTGCCAGCAGCGTAGGCCCGGACAGAACAACGACCCTCCACTTT. Its protein product is CASSVGPDRTTTLHF. The full variable domain, its missing parts supplied by reference TRBV9 and TRBJ1-6, is DSGVTQTPKHLITATGQRVTLRCSPRSGDLSVYWYQQSLDQGLQFLIQYYNGEERAKGNILERFSAQQFPDLHSELNLSSLELGDSALYFCASSVGPDRTTTLHFGNGTRLTVT.

The CDR3 DNA is TGTGCCAGCAGCCTCGTTGACATCCATACGCAGTATTTT. Translation: CASSLVDIHTQYF. This chain joins TRBV14 and TRBJ2-3; D gene unclear. In germline, CDR1 is SGHDN, CDR2 FVKESK. V was trimmed by 4 bases and J by 7 bases, leaving 12 bases between them. This CDR3 is built from 13 residues. Variable domain in full (rest from reference TRBV14 and TRBJ2-3): EAGVTQFPSHSVIEKGQTVTLRCDPISGHDNLYWYRRVMGKEIKFLLHFVKESKQDESGMPNNRFLAERTGGTYSTLKVQPAELEDSGVYFCASSLVDIHTQYFGPGTRLTVL.

This chain joins TRBV29-1 and TRBJ2-3; D is unclear. V shed 6 bases and J shed 6 bases, with 16 bases lying between them. Germline V CDR1 and CDR2: SQVTM, ANQGSEA. The length of the CDR3 is 13 residues. The CDR3 DNA is TGCAGCGTGGTTTTAAACCCGGGTGATACGCAGTATTTT. Its translation: CSVVLNPGDTQYF.

The V call is TRBV5-6, the J call TRBJ1-5; D perhaps matches TRBD1 (5 bases). Trimming pared 4 bases from V and 3 bases from J, leaving 11 bases between. Germline CDR1 is SGHDT and CDR2 is YYEEEE. CDR3 length: 14 residues. In DNA, the CDR3 is TGTGCCAGCAGCACGGGACTCCTCAATCAGCCCCAGCATTTT. Translation gives CASSTGLLNQPQHF.

The table lists this clone with a few counts. The chain is built from TRBV28 and TRBJ2-2; 9 bases agree with TRBD2. This CDR3 has 17 residues. Trimming took 7 bases from V and 4 from J; bases not matched to a gene: 13. Germline assignment: CDR1 MDHEN and CDR2 SYDVKM. The CDR3 is CASTDVGDSGSTGELFF. CDR3 DNA: TGTGCCAGCACCGACGTGGGTGATAGCGGGAGCACCGGGGAGCTGTTTTTT. The complete variable domain, with remaining parts taken from reference TRBV28 and TRBJ2-2, reads DVKVTQSSRYLVKRTGEKVFLECVQDMDHENMFWYRQDPGLGLRLIYFSYDVKMKEKGDIPEGYSVSREKKERFSLILESASTNQTSMYLCASTDVGDSGSTGELFFGEGSRLTVL.

V gene TRBV11-1 combines with J gene TRBJ2-7, with 10 bases that match TRBD1. Germline loops: CDR1 SGHAT, CDR2 FQDESV (reference sequence). This CDR3 spans 15 amino acids. V trimming: 8 bases; J trimming: 4 bases; junction bases outside the gene matches: 11. The CDR3 sequence: CASRPDDRGRYEQYF. In DNA form, the CDR3 reads TGTGCCAGCCGCCCGGACGACAGGGGGCGGTACGAGCAGTACTTC.

This clone came up a few times. The chain combines TRBV28 with TRBJ2-2, with 7 bases fitting TRBD1. CDR1 and CDR2 (germline): MDHEN, SYDVKM. The CDR3 is made up of 16 amino acids. The V gene end was trimmed by 6 bases and the J gene end by 0 bases; junction bases not matched to a gene: 7. CDR3: CASRRIGTANTGELFF. CDR3 sequence (DNA): TGTGCCAGCAGACGGATTGGGACAGCGAACACCGGGGAGCTGTTTTTT.